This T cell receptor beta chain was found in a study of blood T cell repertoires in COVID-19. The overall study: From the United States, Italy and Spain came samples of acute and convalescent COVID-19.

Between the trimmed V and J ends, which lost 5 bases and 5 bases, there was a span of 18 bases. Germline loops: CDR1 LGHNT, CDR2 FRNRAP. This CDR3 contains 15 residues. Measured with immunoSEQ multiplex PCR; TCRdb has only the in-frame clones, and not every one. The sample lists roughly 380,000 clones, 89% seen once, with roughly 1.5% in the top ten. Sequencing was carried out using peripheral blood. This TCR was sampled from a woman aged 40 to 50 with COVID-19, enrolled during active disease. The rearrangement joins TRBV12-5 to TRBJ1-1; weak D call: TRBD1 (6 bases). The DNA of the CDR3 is TGTGCTAGTGGTGGTCTGAGACAGGAGCCGACTGAAGCTTTCTTT. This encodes CASGGLRQEPTEAFF.